This T cell receptor (beta chain) was found in a study of OX40 agonist ivuxolimab in advanced cancers. Clones were sequenced by immunoSEQ multiplex PCR, and TCRdb holds only the in-frame ones, with some missing. Among around 60,000 clones, 92% were seen once, and the ten largest hold around 25%. The clonotype comes from an adult with an advanced solid tumor such as melanoma, head and neck, liver or kidney cancer. The sample here was CD4+ or CD8+ T cells sorted from blood, taken in a trial of the OX40 agonist ivuxolimab.

The DNA for the CDR3 is TGTGCCAGCAGTTACTCGAGGCCCGACTATGGCTACACCTTC. Translation: CASSYSRPDYGYTF. This chain links TRBV6-5 with TRBJ1-2; D is uncertain. Trimming cost V 0 bases and J 3 bases, with 8 bases left between them. The CDR3 sequence is 14 residues long. Germline-derived CDR1 and CDR2 are MNHEY and SVGAGI.